This T cell receptor (beta chain) was profiled in a study of monozygotic twins with cystic fibrosis. The protocol was immunoSEQ multiplex PCR, while the TCRdb copy is restricted to in-frame clones and leaves out a portion. In the table there are some 33,000 clones, just over 90% of which are singletons. The sequenced material came from blood. The TCR sequence derives from a boy between 2 and 10 years old with cystic fibrosis.

CDR3 protein: CSVKQGGSGYTF. CDR3 sequence (DNA): TGCAGCGTAAAACAGGGAGGTAGTGGCTACACCTTC. V is TRBV29-1 and J is TRBJ1-2; maybe TRBD1 (6 bases). Trimming removed 6 bases from V and 7 bases from J, with 15 bases in between. Germline assignment: CDR1 SQVTM and CDR2 ANQGSEA. The CDR3 spans 12 residues.